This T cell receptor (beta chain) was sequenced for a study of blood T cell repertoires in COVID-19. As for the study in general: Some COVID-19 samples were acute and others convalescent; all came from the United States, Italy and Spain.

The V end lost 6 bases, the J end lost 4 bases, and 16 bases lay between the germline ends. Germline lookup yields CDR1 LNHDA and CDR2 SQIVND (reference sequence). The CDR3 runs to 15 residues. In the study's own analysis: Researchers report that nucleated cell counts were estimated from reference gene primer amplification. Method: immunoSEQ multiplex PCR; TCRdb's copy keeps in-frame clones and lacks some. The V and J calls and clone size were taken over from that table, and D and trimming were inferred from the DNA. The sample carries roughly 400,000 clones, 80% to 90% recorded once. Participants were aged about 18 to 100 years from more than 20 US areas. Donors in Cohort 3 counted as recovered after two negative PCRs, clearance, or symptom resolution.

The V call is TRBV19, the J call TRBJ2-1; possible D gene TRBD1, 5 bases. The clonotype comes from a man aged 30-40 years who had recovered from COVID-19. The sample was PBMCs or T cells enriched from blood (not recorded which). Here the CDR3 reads CASRDEDIFYNEQFF. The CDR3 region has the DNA TGTGCCAGTAGGGATGAGGACATTTTTTACAATGAGCAGTTCTTC.